This T cell receptor (beta chain) was observed in a study of human T cells and chemical hapten exposure. Study summary: Mostly female patients had alopecia areata, totalis or universalis.

Regarding time point: pre-sensitization, week 0. Treatment specified: therapeutic diphenylcyclopropenone sensitization with weekly scalp DPC. At every patch-test visit, blood was drawn before the patch test was applied. Between the trimmed V and J ends, which lost 3 bases and 2 bases, there was a span of 8 bases. The CDR3 spans 13 residues. CDR1 is SGHNT and CDR2 is YYREEE in the germline V gene (reference sequence). From the RACE reads, TCRdb called clonotypes with MiXCR, one entry per CDR3 protein. The data contain about 80,000 distinct CDR3 sequences, 14% of them singletons. This TCR was recovered from a woman in her forties or fifties with alopecia areata. Some clones in this sample may be carry-over from other donors' samples. The specimen was whole blood, collected in connection with sensitization to the hapten diphenylcyclopropenone (DPC). The chain recombines TRBV5-4 with TRBJ1-1; D uncertain. This chain's CDR3 is CASSSLRNTEAFF. CDR3 coding DNA: TGTGCCAGCAGCTCTCTCAGAAACACTGAAGCTTTCTTT.